One sample yielded the 4 T cell receptor beta chains listed below, sequenced in a study of cytomegalovirus exposure and HLA in healthy donors. Primers for the PCR totalled 60 Vbeta and 13 Jbeta. Libraries were prepared by immunoSEQ multiplex PCR; TCRdb keeps only in-frame clonotypes and omits some of them. The profile shows over 75,000 clones, roughly 9.4% of them singletons. The source material was PBMCs. The receptors here all came from a man over 45 in good health and CMV-seropositive.

The chain employs TRBV27 and TRBJ1-5; 7 bases fit TRBD1. CDR1 MNHEY and CDR2 SMNVEV come from the germline V gene (reference sequence). V lost 5 bases, J lost 6 bases, and 7 bases stayed unmatched. This CDR3 contains 14 residues. Here the CDR3 DNA reads TGTGCCAGCAGTCCCGACAGGGTCGGTCAGCCCCAGCATTTT. Residues: CASSPDRVGQPQHF.

V gene TRBV12-2 combines with J gene TRBJ2-1; TRBD1 reflects the table's D call only, with no check against the DNA. TRBV12-2 is an annotated pseudogene. The CDR3 runs to 15 residues. The CDR3 coding sequence is TGTGCAAGTCGCTTAGCCGGGACAGGAGACAATGAGCAGTTCTTC. Translating gives CASRLAGTGDNEQFF.

This chain joins TRBV21-1 and TRBJ2-2; the tabulated D call, TRBD2, remains unverified against the DNA. TRBV21-1 is a known pseudogene. This CDR3 is built from 16 residues. Here the CDR3 DNA reads TGTGCCAGCAGCCCCGAGGAACCCCTGAACACCGGGGAGCTGTTTTTT. Residues: CASSPEEPLNTGELFF.

This clone showed up just a few times. V and J are TRBV6-6 and TRBJ1-1; D is perhaps TRBD1 (5 bases). Germline CDR1 and CDR2: MNHNY and SVGAGI (reference sequence). V was trimmed by 6 bases and J by 5 bases, leaving 13 bases between them. The CDR3 runs to 13 residues. Written as DNA, the CDR3 is TGTGCCAGCAGCCCCGGGACTCCAACTGAAGCTTTCTTT. It codes for CASSPGTPTEAFF.